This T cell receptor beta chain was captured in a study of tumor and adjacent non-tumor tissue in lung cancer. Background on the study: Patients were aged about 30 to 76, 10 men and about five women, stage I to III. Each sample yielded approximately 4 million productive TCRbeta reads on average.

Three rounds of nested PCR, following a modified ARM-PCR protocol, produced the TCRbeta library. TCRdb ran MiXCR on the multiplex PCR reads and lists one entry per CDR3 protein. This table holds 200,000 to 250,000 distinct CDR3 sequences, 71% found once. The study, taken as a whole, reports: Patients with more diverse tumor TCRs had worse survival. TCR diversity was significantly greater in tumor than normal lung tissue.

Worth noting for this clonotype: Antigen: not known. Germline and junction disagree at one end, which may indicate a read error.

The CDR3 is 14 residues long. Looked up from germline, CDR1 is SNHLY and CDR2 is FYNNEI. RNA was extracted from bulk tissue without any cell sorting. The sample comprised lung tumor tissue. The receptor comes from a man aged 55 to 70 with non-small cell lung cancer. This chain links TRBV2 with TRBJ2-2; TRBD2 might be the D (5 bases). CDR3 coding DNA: TGTGCCAGCAGTGAAGGGAGAGTCACCGGGGTGCTGTTTTTT. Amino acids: CASSEGRVTGVLFF.